The rows below give T cell receptor beta chains drawn from one sample of a study of blood T cell repertoires in COVID-19. TCRdb keeps only in-frame clones here, not all; method: immunoSEQ multiplex PCR. The sample has 250,000 to 350,000 clones, roughly 84% seen once. Sequencing was done on a sample of peripheral blood. These receptors all come from a human donor with COVID-19, enrolled during active disease. The donor label of this sample is uncertain. Both conserved end residues are part of each CDR3. The D gene is left open where the match is weak. Only some rows state a clone size, as once, few, many or a class for expanded clones.

J gene,clone size,V gene,D gene,CDR3 DNA,CDR3 protein
TRBJ1-3,.,TRBV19,.,TGTGCCAGTAGTCGTTTACGGGTGGCCGGAAACACCATATATTTT,CASSRLRVAGNTIYF
TRBJ2-1,.,TRBV9,.,TGTGCCAGCAGCGTAGACCCAGCGGGAGGCCTCAGGGGGCACAATGAGCAGTTCTTC,CASSVDPAGGLRGHNEQFF
TRBJ2-5,.,TRBV19,TRBD2,TGTGCCAGCAGTACCAGGACTAGCGGGAGGGGAGAGACCCAGTACTTC,CASSTRTSGRGETQYF
TRBJ1-1,.,TRBV9,TRBD1,TGTGCCAGCAGCTTTGGGACAGGGGGAGACACTGAAGCTTTCTTT,CASSFGTGGDTEAFF
TRBJ2-7,.,TRBV7-9,.,TGTGCCAGCAGCCCGCGTGCAAGCGGATACGAGCAGTACTTC,CASSPRASGYEQYF
TRBJ2-3,.,TRBV29-1,.,TGCAGCGTTTTCGCAGATACGCAGTATTTT,CSVFADTQYF
TRBJ2-3,.,TRBV12-3/TRBV12-4,TRBD1,TGTGCCAGCAGCCATTCAACAGGGGGGACGCAGTATTTT,CASSHSTGGTQYF
TRBJ1-2,.,TRBV5-6,.,TGTGCCAGCAGCTTATTAGGTGGAGGGTCTAACTATGGCTACACCTTC,CASSLLGGGSNYGYTF
TRBJ1-1,.,TRBV27,.,TGTGCCAGCAGTGGATGGGAAGGGGGTGAAGCTTTCTTT,CASSGWEGGEAFF
TRBJ2-5,once,TRBV28,TRBD2,TGTGCCAGCAGTCGGGGGGTCACGAATTGGCAAGAGACCCAGTACTTC,CASSRGVTNWQETQYF
TRBJ1-1,.,TRBV5-1,TRBD1,TGCGCCAGCCAACCCACCGGGACAGGACCCATGAACACTGAAGCTTTCTTT,CASQPTGTGPMNTEAFF
TRBJ1-1,once,TRBV7-9,TRBD1,TGTGCCAGCAGAGCCGGACAGGGGGACACTGAAGCTTTCTTT,CASRAGQGDTEAFF
TRBJ2-5,.,TRBV30,.,TGTGCCTGGATTGCTAGCGCAAAAGAGACCCAGTACTTC,CAWIASAKETQYF
TRBJ2-3,.,TRBV9,.,TGTGCCAGCAGCCTGATAGGAGGCTCCACCACAGATACGCAGTATTTT,CASSLIGGSTTDTQYF
TRBJ2-1,.,TRBV28,TRBD1,TGTGCCAGCAGCCGTCGTCGCGGACAGGGGAGCGATGAGCAGTTCTTC,CASSRRRGQGSDEQFF
TRBJ1-2,.,TRBV5-5,TRBD1,TGTGCCAGCAGCTTCGCCGACAGGGACGGCGGCTACACCTTC,CASSFADRDGGYTF
TRBJ2-7,.,TRBV9,TRBD1,TGTGCCAGCAGCCCTGACCTTGGACAGGGTAGTAACGAGCAGTACTTC,CASSPDLGQGSNEQYF
TRBJ2-7,.,TRBV5-1,TRBD1,TGCGCCAGCAGTTATTATCCGGGCGCAGGGGGATATTACGAGCAGTACTTC,CASSYYPGAGGYYEQYF
TRBJ1-3,.,TRBV24-1,.,TGTGCCACCAGTGGTACAGGGACTGGAAACACCATATATTTT,CATSGTGTGNTIYF
TRBJ2-7,.,TRBV2,TRBD2,TGTGCCAGCAGCGAAGGACTAGCGGGAGTCGCTGGTAACGAGCAGTACTTC,CASSEGLAGVAGNEQYF
TRBJ2-3,.,TRBV5-4,TRBD2,TGTGCCAGCAGCGATGGACTAGCGGGAGGGAGAACAGATACGCAGTATTTT,CASSDGLAGGRTDTQYF
TRBJ1-2,.,TRBV5-1,TRBD1,TGCGCCAGCAGCTTGGCCGGGGACAGCTATGGCTACACCTTC,CASSLAGDSYGYTF
TRBJ2-3,.,TRBV6-4,TRBD2,TGTGCCAGCAGTCCCGGGACTAGTTCAGATACGCAGTATTTT,CASSPGTSSDTQYF
TRBJ2-2,few,TRBV5-1,TRBD1,TGCGCCAGCAGCGAGACAGGGCCGGCCGGGGAGCTGTTTTTT,CASSETGPAGELFF
TRBJ1-6,.,TRBV7-2,.,TGTGCCAGCAGCTTGGGCCCATTGGGTTCACCCCTCCACTTT,CASSLGPLGSPLHF
TRBJ2-1,few,TRBV12-5,TRBD2,TGTGCTAGTGGTTTCCTAGCGGGCGTATACAATGAGCAGTTCTTC,CASGFLAGVYNEQFF
TRBJ2-3,.,TRBV29-1,TRBD2,TGCAGCGATTTAGCGGGCTACACAGATACGCAGTATTTT,CSDLAGYTDTQYF
TRBJ1-4,.,TRBV30,TRBD1,TGTGCCTGGAACGCCGGGACAGGTGAACTGTTTTTT,CAWNAGTGELFF
TRBJ1-1,.,TRBV11-1,.,TGTGCCAGCAGCTTATCTCCGGGAAAGAACACTGAAGCTTTCTTT,CASSLSPGKNTEAFF
TRBJ2-2,.,TRBV7-2,TRBD1,TGTGCCAGCAGCTTACAGGGGGCGATCGGGGAGCTGTTTTTT,CASSLQGAIGELFF
TRBJ2-5,.,TRBV5-1,TRBD2,TGCGCCAGCAGCTGGGGTCCTAGCGGGGCTCAAGAGACCCAGTACTTC,CASSWGPSGAQETQYF
TRBJ2-5,.,TRBV29-1,.,TGCAGCGTTGTTCTTGCGGAGACCCAGTACTTC,CSVVLAETQYF
TRBJ1-1,.,TRBV5-5,.,TGTGCCAGCAGCTTCCAAACCGCCGGAGGGGACACTGAAGCTTTCTTT,CASSFQTAGGDTEAFF
TRBJ2-7,.,TRBV27,.,TGTGCCAGCAGTTTGAAACGAGACAGCAGCATCGACTTC,CASSLKRDSSIDF
TRBJ1-3,.,TRBV28,TRBD1,TGTGCCAGCAGGTCACAGGGGGATGGAAACACCATATATTTT,CASRSQGDGNTIYF
TRBJ1-1,.,TRBV9,.,TGTGCCAGCAGCGTAGGAGGGATCACTGAAGCTTTCTTT,CASSVGGITEAFF
TRBJ1-2,.,TRBV20-1,.,TGCAGTGCTAGTCCGGGGAGGGGGGACTATGGCTACACCTTC,CSASPGRGDYGYTF
TRBJ2-1,.,TRBV29-1,TRBD2,TGCAGCTTAGCGGGAGGGAGCTCCTACAATGAGCAGTTCTTC,CSLAGGSSYNEQFF
TRBJ2-1,.,TRBV6-2/TRBV6-3,.,TGTGCCAGCAGTCTCGGGACTGTCAACAATGAGCAGTTCTTC,CASSLGTVNNEQFF